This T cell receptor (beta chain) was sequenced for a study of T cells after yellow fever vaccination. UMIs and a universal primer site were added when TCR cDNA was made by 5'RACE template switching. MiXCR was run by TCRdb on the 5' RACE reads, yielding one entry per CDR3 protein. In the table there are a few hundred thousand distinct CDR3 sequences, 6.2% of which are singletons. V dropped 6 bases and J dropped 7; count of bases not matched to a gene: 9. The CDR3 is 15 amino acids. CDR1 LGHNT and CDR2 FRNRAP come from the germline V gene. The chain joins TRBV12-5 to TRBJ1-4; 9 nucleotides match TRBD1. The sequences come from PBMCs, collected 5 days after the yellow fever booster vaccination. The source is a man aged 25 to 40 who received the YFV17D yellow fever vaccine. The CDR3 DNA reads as TGTGCTAGTGGACGGTCCGGGACAGGGCCTGAAAAACTGTTTTTT. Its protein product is CASGRSGTGPEKLFF. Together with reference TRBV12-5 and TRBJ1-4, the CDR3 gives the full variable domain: DARVTQTPRHKVTEMGQEVTMRCQPILGHNTVFWYRQTMMQGLELLAYFRNRAPLDDSGMPKDRFSAEMPDATLATLKIQPSEPRDSAVYFCASGRSGTGPEKLFFGSGTQLSVL.